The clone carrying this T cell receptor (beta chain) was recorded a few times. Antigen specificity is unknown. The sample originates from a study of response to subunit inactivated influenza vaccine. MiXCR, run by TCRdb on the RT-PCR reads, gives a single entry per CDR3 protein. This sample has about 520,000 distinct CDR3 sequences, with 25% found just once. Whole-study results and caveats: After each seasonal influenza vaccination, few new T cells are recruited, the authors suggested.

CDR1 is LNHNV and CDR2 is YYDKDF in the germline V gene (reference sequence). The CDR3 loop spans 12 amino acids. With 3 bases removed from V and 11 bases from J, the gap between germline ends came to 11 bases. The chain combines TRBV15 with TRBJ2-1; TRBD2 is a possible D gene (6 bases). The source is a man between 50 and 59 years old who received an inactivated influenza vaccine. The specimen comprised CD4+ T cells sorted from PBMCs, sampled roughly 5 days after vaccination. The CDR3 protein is CATSRREEQQFF. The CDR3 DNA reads TGTGCCACCAGCAGGAGGGAGGAGCAGCAGTTCTTC.